This T cell receptor beta chain was documented in a study of early T cells in non-severe SARS-CoV-2 infection (dated by TCRdb to about 2021). At the level of the whole study: TCR sequencing used bulk RNA from unsorted whole blood, so alpha and beta chains could not be paired. What the work shows at the level of the full study, not this receptor alone: VDJdb matching was skewed toward anti-spike CD8 responses, so virus-specific expansions were likely underestimated and private and CD4 specificities were missed.

This clonotype turned up a few times. The antigen it recognizes is unknown. Per-base qualities were not stored, and no clone one base away is much larger. Library generation was performed with 5' RACE. Sequenced on a NextSeq 500. To correct for sequencing error and PCR bias, the TCR library protocol tagged individual cDNA molecules with unique molecular identifiers. Sequencing covered both TCR alpha and beta chains, and within each sample the abundances of alpha and beta sequences were tightly co-correlated. In the source study's methods: V gene, J gene and CDR3 annotation of TCR sequences was performed with Decombinator V4. Expanded TCRs were defined as changing significantly between any two time points under a Poisson model with p below 0.0001. TCR abundances were normalised to the total number of TCRs sequenced per sample and were expressed as counts per million. VDJdb, accessed 1 November 2021, was searched for CMV, EBV and SARS-CoV-2 annotated TCRs, excluding TCRs annotated for multiple antigens. TCRdb redid the processing of the public reads, applying fastp at Q25 and MiXCR, and retained in-frame beta chains. Identical CDR3 protein sequences are pooled into one entry, listed with their most common genes and DNA. The V and J calls shown here were made by TCRdb, not taken from the authors' results. The sample contains tens of thousands of distinct CDR3 sequences, about 15% of them found a single time. The top ten clonotypes cover roughly 6% of the sample.

This was a case-control study nested in a cohort of healthcare workers in London, UK, who had nasopharyngeal swab PCR tests and blood samples taken every week. Healthcare workers were enrolled in the week of the UK lockdown, from 23 to 31 March 2020, and were followed every week for up to roughly 15 weeks. The sample consisted of whole blood. The receptor's source is an adult who was a healthcare worker with PCR-confirmed SARS-CoV-2 infection or an uninfected control (not recorded which).

The CDR3 region has the sequence CASRPTGGNEKLFF. The DNA sequence is given as TGTGCCAGCAGGCCTACAGGGGGAAATGAAAAACTGTTTTTT. Recombination linked TRBV7-9 to TRBJ1-4; TRBD1 agrees with 8 junctional bases. The germline V and J ends show losses of 6 bases and 5 bases respectively, and no gene match explains 5 bases of the junction. The CDR3, cysteine through phenylalanine, is 14 amino acids long. Just the 42-base CDR3 DNA is kept, in frame starting at base 1. As encoded in the germline V gene (reference sequence), CDR1 is SEHNR while CDR2 is FQNEAQ.